The subject of this entry is one T cell receptor (beta chain). The record originates from a study of graft-versus-host responses after intestinal transplantation. TCRdb's copy holds only in-frame clones and misses some; the assay was immunoSEQ multiplex PCR. In the table there are more than 45,000 clones, around 91% of which are singletons. Germline assignment: CDR1 KGHSH and CDR2 LQKENI. This CDR3 region has 15 residues. With 6 bases removed from V and 4 bases from J, the gap between germline ends came to 18 bases. The chain links TRBV18 to TRBJ1-1; D gene uncertain. The sequence was obtained from a human patient who received an intestinal transplant, so some T cells may come from the graft donor. The sequences come from PBMCs, collected 118 days after intestinal transplantation. The CDR3 region is CASSLNSVRATEAFF. The CDR3 DNA follows: TGTGCCAGCTCCCTGAATTCGGTGAGGGCCACTGAAGCTTTCTTT.